The 5 T cell receptor beta chains listed next were all sequenced from one sample in a study of shared clonotypes between healthy human individuals. Measured with immunoSEQ multiplex PCR; TCRdb has only the in-frame clones, and not every one. Of hundreds of thousands of clones in the sample, around 73% were seen once. The sequencing sample was made of memory CD4+ T cells sorted from blood. The subset was: CD45RA-negative fraction. The receptors were sampled from a woman in her twenties or thirties in good health.

As DNA, the CDR3 is TGCGCCAGCAACCGTGACAGGGCTAACTCCTACGAGCAGTACTTC. It specifies CASNRDRANSYEQYF. This sequence joins TRBV5-1 and TRBJ2-7; 7 nucleotides match TRBD1. V gave up 6 bases and J gave up 0 bases; unmatched junction bases: 9. CDR3 length: 15 amino acids. Germline V CDR1 and CDR2: SGHRS, YFSETQ.

The chain carries TRBV7-2 and TRBJ2-1; D call uncertain. Germline values: CDR1 SGHTA, CDR2 FQGNSA. Trimming removed 3 bases from V and 2 bases from J, with 5 bases in between. The length of the CDR3 is 13 residues. The CDR3 region has the DNA TGTGCCAGCAGCTTTTGGGCCTACAATGAGCAGTTCTTC. Encoded protein: CASSFWAYNEQFF.

The rearrangement joins TRBV11-3 to TRBJ1-5, with D possibly being TRBD1 (5 bases). Germline V gene lookup returns CDR1 SGHNT and CDR2 YENEEA. The V gene lost 5 bases and the J gene lost 15 bases, with 23 bases spanning the gap. This CDR3 has 14 residues. The CDR3 sequence: CASSGPGRRRPPHF. CDR3 sequence (DNA): TGTGCCAGCAGCGGACCGGGGCGGAGGCGGCCGCCGCATTTT.

The chain couples TRBV4-1 to TRBJ1-4; D not certain. The CDR3 runs to 14 residues. The germline V gene has CDR1 MGHRA and CDR2 YSYEKL. The V end was cut by 0 bases, the J end by 7 bases, with 9 bases between. The CDR3 nucleotides read TGCGCCAGCAGCCAAGATCCCTGGGGTGAAAAACTGTTTTTT. Translating gives CASSQDPWGEKLFF.

The chain carries TRBV19 and TRBJ1-5, with 8 positions matching TRBD1. Germline V lookup: CDR1 LNHDA, CDR2 SQIVND (reference sequence). With V trimmed by 7 bases and J by 6 bases, 11 bases remained unmatched. This CDR3 contains 15 residues. The CDR3 spells CASTPLGRGLQPQHF. In nucleotides, the CDR3 is TGTGCCAGTACCCCGCTGGGCAGGGGGCTTCAGCCCCAGCATTTT.